What follows are 29 T cell receptor beta chains derived from one specimen sequenced in a study of vaccination effects on CD4 cells after COVID-19. Measured with immunoSEQ multiplex PCR; TCRdb has only the in-frame clones, and not every one. Seen here are tens of thousands of clones, about 76% observed once, and the top ten hold about 19%. With the ViraFEST assay, the study expanded antigen-specific CD4+ T cells using viral peptide pools, then sequenced them. Following culture for ten to eleven days, CD4+ T cells were isolated. Infection with SARS-CoV-2 occurred in the person between March and December 2020, and PCR confirmed it. Their recognized antigens are unknown. The sample here was CD4+ T cells from PBMCs cultured with HCoV-NL63 spike peptides, taken before COVID-19 vaccination. Receptors originate from a human donor who had a prior SARS-CoV-2 infection.

The gene calls are TRBV6-5 and TRBJ2-6; D ambiguous. Germline assignment: CDR1 MNHEY and CDR2 SVGAGI. Deletions cut 9 bases from V and 0 bases from J, with 6 bases between. CDR3 length: 13 residues. CDR3 in amino acids: CASQNSGANVLTF. CDR3 sequence (DNA): TGTGCCAGTCAAAACTCTGGGGCCAACGTCCTGACTTTC.

The chain links TRBV5-1 to TRBJ1-5; D call uncertain. The germline V and J ends were trimmed by 0 bases and 1 base, with 8 bases remaining between them. Germline CDR1 is SGHRS and CDR2 is YFSETQ. This CDR3 contains 15 residues. CDR3 in DNA: TGCGCCAGCAGCTTGGGCGGGAACAGCAATCAGCCCCAGCATTTT. Protein sequence: CASSLGGNSNQPQHF.

The gene calls are TRBV18 and TRBJ2-5; D is unresolved. The V gene's germline CDR1 is KGHSH and CDR2 LQKENI. V was shortened by 2 bases and J by 1 base, with 5 bases between the two germline ends. This CDR3 is 13 amino acids long. Here the CDR3 reads CASSPSPQETQYF. DNA of the CDR3: TGTGCCAGCTCACCATCTCCCCAAGAGACCCAGTACTTC.

The V and J genes are TRBV7-8 and TRBJ2-7, with 7 bases aligning to TRBD1. The CDR3 spans 15 residues. Germline V gives CDR1 SGHVS, CDR2 FQNEAQ. Trimming at V came to 1 base and at J to 0 bases, leaving 3 bases not matched to a gene. The CDR3 region is CASSLVGTDSYEQYF. Here the CDR3 DNA reads TGTGCCAGCAGCTTAGTGGGGACAGACTCCTACGAGCAGTACTTC.

The V call is TRBV14, the J call TRBJ2-1; D gene unclear. Trimming removed 5 bases at V and 6 bases at J, with 11 bases between. This CDR3 has 13 residues. Per germline, CDR1 SGHDN and CDR2 FVKESK. CDR3 in amino acids: CASSAYWVNEQFF. The CDR3 DNA follows: TGTGCCAGCAGCGCGTATTGGGTCAATGAGCAGTTCTTC.

This clone appeared once. The chain employs TRBV30 and TRBJ1-3; D is unresolved. The CDR3 spans 13 residues. V gave up 0 bases and J gave up 5 bases, with 8 bases separating them. Germline V lookup: CDR1 GTSNPN, CDR2 SVGIG (reference sequence). The CDR3 DNA follows: TGTGCCTGGAGTGTCTCAGGTAGAAACACCATATATTTT. This gives the protein CAWSVSGRNTIYF. The whole variable domain, remainder taken from reference TRBV30 and TRBJ1-3, is SQTIHQWPATLVQPVGSPLSLECTVEGTSNPNLYWYRQAAGRGLQLLFYSVGIGQISSEVPQNLSASRPQDRQFILSSKKLLLSDSGFYLCAWSVSGRNTIYFGEGSWLTVV.

The rearrangement links TRBV7-9 to TRBJ1-2; D call uncertain. Germline loops: CDR1 SEHNR, CDR2 FQNEAQ (reference sequence). CDR3 length: 13 amino acids. V dropped 5 bases and J dropped 4 bases, with 11 bases sitting between them. CDR3 in DNA: TGTGCCAGCAGCCCCGGAGTGGGCTATGGCTACACCTTC. Translated: CASSPGVGYGYTF.

The chain couples TRBV18 to TRBJ2-5, with 7 bases fitting TRBD1. The CDR3 length is 15 residues. V gave up 4 bases and J gave up 2 bases; unmatched junction bases: 7. CDR1 KGHSH and CDR2 LQKENI come from the germline V gene. CDR3 nucleotide sequence: TGTGCCAGCTCACGGTTGCAGGGGGATCAAGAGACCCAGTACTTC. Its protein is CASSRLQGDQETQYF.

This clone was picked up a small number of times. This sequence joins TRBV6-2 or TRBV6-3 and TRBJ2-2; the match to TRBD1 covers 7 bases. Trimming took 2 bases from V and 4 from J; bases not matched to a gene: 4. Germline CDR1 is MNHEY and CDR2 is SVGEGT. The CDR3 consists of 15 residues. CDR3 sequence reads: CASSYVTGSTGELFF. The CDR3 nucleotides are TGTGCCAGCAGTTACGTGACAGGGAGCACCGGGGAGCTGTTTTTT.

The CDR3 here is CASSLDGGMNTEAFF. Here the CDR3 DNA reads TGCGCCAGCAGCTTGGACGGCGGAATGAACACTGAAGCTTTCTTT. The gene calls are TRBV5-1 and TRBJ1-1; the D is unclear. This CDR3 comprises 15 residues. V lost 0 bases and J 0 bases, leaving 9 bases between the germline ends. CDR1 is SGHRS and CDR2 is YFSETQ in the germline V gene.

The V gene is TRBV5-4, the J gene TRBJ2-7; TRBD2 aligns across 11 bases. CDR3 size: 16 residues. Germline CDR1 reads SGHNT; CDR2 reads YYREEE (reference sequence). J gave up 3 bases and V 0 bases, and 5 bases lay outside the gene matches. The CDR3 loop reads CASSLGRGLAGYEQYF. Written as DNA, the CDR3 is TGTGCCAGCAGCTTGGGAAGAGGACTAGCGGGCTACGAGCAGTACTTC.

A few counts support this clone. The chain employs TRBV9 and TRBJ2-2; no clear D. Trimming pared 0 bases from V and 1 base from J, leaving 10 bases between. Germline loops: CDR1 SGDLS, CDR2 YYNGEE. The CDR3 sequence is 16 residues long. The chain's CDR3 is CASSVGSGVNTGELFF. DNA of the CDR3: TGTGCCAGCAGCGTAGGATCGGGCGTGAACACCGGGGAGCTGTTTTTT.

The chain combines TRBV6-5 with TRBJ2-7; 8 bases fit TRBD2. Trimming at V came to 6 bases and at J to 4 bases, leaving 8 bases not matched to a gene. Germline CDR1 MNHEY, CDR2 SVGAGI. The CDR3 runs to 14 residues. CDR3 nucleotide sequence: TGTGCCAGCAGGAGAGCGGGAGTAGCTTACGAGCAGTACTTC. Amino acids: CASRRAGVAYEQYF.

The chain recombines TRBV21-1 with TRBJ2-2. TRBV21-1 is shown as a pseudogene. The CDR3 is made up of 19 amino acids. CDR3 nucleotides: TGTGCCAGCGGGACGACCTACCACCATCCAAAACCGAACACCGGGGAGCTGTTTTTT. Protein product: CASGTTYHHPKPNTGELFF.

The V and J genes are TRBV19 and TRBJ1-6, with D tentatively TRBD1 (6 bases). The germline V gene encodes CDR1 LNHDA and CDR2 SQIVND (reference sequence). V lost 6 bases, J lost 10 bases, and 13 bases lay in between. The CDR3 runs to 13 residues. CDR3: CASSQGRGSPLHF. The CDR3 DNA follows: TGTGCCAGTAGCCAGGGGCGGGGGTCACCCCTCCACTTT.

The chain couples TRBV5-5 to TRBJ2-3, with unresolved D. There are 14 residues in the CDR3. V lost 1 base and J 2 bases, leaving 8 bases between the germline ends. CDR1 is SGHKS, CDR2 YYEKEE, per germline (reference sequence). Here the CDR3 reads CASSLRVYTDTQYF. CDR3 nucleotide sequence: TGTGCCAGCAGCTTGAGGGTATACACAGATACGCAGTATTTT. The full variable domain, in which reference TRBV5-5 and TRBJ2-3 provide the parts outside the CDR3, is DAGVTQSPTHLIKTRGQQVTLRCSPISGHKSVSWYQQVLGQGPQFIFQYYEKEERGRGNFPDRFSARQFPNYSSELNVNALLLGDSALYLCASSLRVYTDTQYFGPGTRLTVL.

The chain carries TRBV20-1 and TRBJ2-5; 7 bases are shared with TRBD1. This CDR3 has 12 residues. The germline gives CDR1 DFQATT, CDR2 SNEGSKA (reference sequence). The trim removed 3 bases at V and 4 bases at J, leaving 2 bases unmatched. The CDR3 DNA sequence: TGCAGTGCTAGTGAGGGGGCAGAGACCCAGTACTTC. Protein sequence: CSASEGAETQYF.

The chain combines TRBV19 with TRBJ1-3; 8 nucleotides match TRBD1. CDR1 is LNHDA, CDR2 SQIVND, per germline (reference sequence). With V trimmed by 5 bases and J by 6 bases, 9 bases remained unmatched. The CDR3 runs 15 residues. In nucleotides, the CDR3 is TGTGCCAGTAGTTCTCATGGACAGGGAGCAAACACCATATATTTT. Translation gives CASSSHGQGANTIYF.

This clone has just a few counts. The J gene is TRBJ1-5, the V gene TRBV2; D gene uncertain. The CDR3 extends over 14 amino acids. Germline assignment: CDR1 SNHLY and CDR2 FYNNEI. V lost 3 bases to trimming and J lost 4 bases, with 10 bases between them. The chain's CDR3 is CASSDGLQNQPQHF. CDR3 sequence (DNA): TGTGCCAGCAGTGACGGGTTACAAAATCAGCCCCAGCATTTT.

V is TRBV19 and J is TRBJ2-3; 7 positions match TRBD2. Germline lookup yields CDR1 LNHDA and CDR2 SQIVND (reference sequence). The V and J ends lost 6 bases and 4 bases, in that order; junction bases with no gene match: 10. The CDR3 spans 15 residues. The CDR3 DNA follows: TGTGCCAGTAGCCGGGGCGGGAGCGGAGCAGATACGCAGTATTTT. It translates to CASSRGGSGADTQYF.

This chain joins TRBV5-4 and TRBJ2-1; the D gene is possibly TRBD2 (5 bases). The V gene lost 0 bases and the J gene lost 6 bases, with 10 bases spanning the gap. The CDR3 has 14 residues. CDR1 and CDR2 from the germline V gene are SGHNT and YYREEE (reference sequence). DNA of the CDR3: TGTGCCAGCAGCTTGGAGGCTCGGGGCAATGAGCAGTTCTTC. As protein: CASSLEARGNEQFF.

The CDR3 DNA sequence: TGTGCCAGCAAAGCCGGGACAGGGGGTTATGGCTACACCTTC. This sequence encodes CASKAGTGGYGYTF. The V call is TRBV2, the J call TRBJ1-2; 11 nucleotides agree with TRBD1. Germline CDR1 and CDR2: SNHLY and FYNNEI. The CDR3 contains 14 residues. Germline trimming cut 7 bases from V and 5 bases from J; bases unmatched to any gene: 6.

V gene TRBV21-1 combines with J gene TRBJ2-3; the table names TRBD1, a call not compared with the DNA. TRBV21-1 is termed a pseudogene. The CDR3 totals 16 residues. The CDR3, as DNA: TGTGCCAGCTCCTCAAGGGGCGGAACAAGCACAGATACGCAGTATTTT. The encoded protein is CASSSRGGTSTDTQYF.

This chain joins TRBV7-2 and TRBJ2-7; 10 bases align to TRBD1. Germline CDR1 is SGHTA and CDR2 is FQGNSA. This CDR3 comprises 15 residues. With V trimmed by 2 bases and J by 7 bases, 8 bases remained unmatched. For the CDR3, the DNA is TGTGCCAGCAGCTTAAGCAGGACAGGGGGACGGGAGCAGTACTTC. Translated: CASSLSRTGGREQYF. The complete variable domain, with remaining parts taken from reference TRBV7-2 and TRBJ2-7, reads GAGVSQSPSNKVTEKGKDVELRCDPISGHTALYWYRQSLGQGLEFLIYFQGNSAPDKSGLPSDRFSAERTGGSVSTLTIQRTQQEDSAVYLCASSLSRTGGREQYFGPGTRLTVT.

The chain couples TRBV5-1 to TRBJ2-1, with 7 bases fitting TRBD2. CDR1 is SGHRS and CDR2 is YFSETQ in the germline V gene. Unmatched junction bases numbered 5, after V lost 3 bases and J lost 2 bases. The CDR3 contains 15 residues. CDR3 in DNA: TGCGCCAGCAGCTCCTCGGCGGGAGCCTACAATGAGCAGTTCTTC. Its protein is CASSSSAGAYNEQFF.

The gene calls are TRBV19 and TRBJ1-2; D perhaps matches TRBD1 (6 bases). V was cut by 6 bases and J by 7 bases, with 18 bases left in between. The CDR3 length is 14 residues. Germline V CDR1 and CDR2: LNHDA, SQIVND (reference sequence). CDR3 region: CASSSAGGRVGYTF. In nucleotides, the CDR3 is TGTGCCAGTAGCTCGGCGGGGGGGCGCGTTGGCTACACCTTC.

The chain joins TRBV5-1 to TRBJ2-5; D call uncertain. The CDR3 totals 14 residues. Trimming took 2 bases from V and 1 from J, leaving 9 bases between them. From germline, CDR1 is SGHRS and CDR2 YFSETQ. CDR3: CASSFGKGQETQYF. The CDR3 bases are TGCGCCAGCAGCTTTGGGAAGGGCCAAGAGACCCAGTACTTC.

This chain joins TRBV4-3 and TRBJ2-2, with D uncertain. Germline CDR1 LGHNA, CDR2 YSLEER. The CDR3 has 14 residues. V shed 0 bases and J shed 5 bases, with 7 bases lying between them. The CDR3 sequence is CASSQDLWTGELFF. CDR3 DNA: TGCGCCAGCAGCCAAGATTTGTGGACCGGGGAGCTGTTTTTT.

The chain uses TRBV15 and TRBJ2-3; D assignment may be TRBD1 or TRBD2 (5 bases each). CDR3 length equals 18 residues. Looked up from germline, CDR1 is LNHNV and CDR2 is YYDKDF (reference sequence). Trimming removed 3 bases at V and 4 bases at J, with 23 bases between. CDR3 sequence reads: CATSRARGTTEGADTQYF. For the CDR3, the DNA is TGTGCCACCAGCAGGGCCCGGGGCACAACCGAAGGCGCAGATACGCAGTATTTT.